The TCR beta chain described here comes from a study of glioma-infiltrating T cells (dated by TCRdb to 2016 to 2017). Background for the entire study: Low-grade gliomas were represented by WHO grade II oligodendrogliomas or astrocytomas, and glioblastomas were represented by WHO grade IV tumors that were sampled at initial rather than recurrent diagnosis. Before surgery, glioma patients were given dexamethasone for six or fewer days. Sequencing coverage of 4.5- to 10-fold of about a million peripheral T cells was targeted for blood libraries. TCR alpha- and beta-chain repertoires were sequenced from glioma tissue, non-neoplastic brain tissue and matched peripheral blood mononuclear cells. Each tissue-infiltrating repertoire was compared with the same patient's peripheral blood repertoire to measure divergence between tissue and blood T-cell populations. Three low-grade glioma patients, about eight primary glioblastoma patients and three non-glioma patients contributing non-neoplastic brain tissue were included in the paired cohort. Findings and caveats that apply to the study as a whole: In non-neoplastic patients, VJ-independent divergence between tissue and blood fell below expectation, whereas in all gliomas, and especially in low-grade gliomas, the divergence rose above expectation. Patients with low tissue-blood divergence were marked by a signature set of shared blood CDR3 motifs, and that set was depleted in highly divergent patients. The group comparisons were based on small numbers of patients: three non-neoplastic, three low-grade glioma and roughly eight glioblastoma patients. Tissue and blood shared very few CDR3 sequences, a result attributed to high CDR3 diversity and limited sampling.

TCR alpha and beta CDR3 regions were amplified with the iRepertoire nested amplicon-rescue multiplex PCR (arm-PCR) platform from RNA. The input for one-step reverse transcription and amplification was roughly 100-450 ng of either tissue mRNA or PBMC total RNA. After bead purification, a secondary multiplex PCR added Illumina adapters, and libraries were gel-purified between 200 and 400 bp. The libraries contained internal 6-nucleotide barcodes that were used for demultiplexing. Libraries were sequenced on an Illumina MiSeq with 2x220 or 2x250 nucleotide paired-end reads. In the paper's pipeline: Paired reads were merged with FLASH 1.2.11 and aligned to the GRCh37 human genome with BWA-MEM before extracting TRA and TRB reads. V and J assignment used an IMGT-derived reference of cassette sequences and CDR3 motifs that included pseudogenes. Three-frame translation of reads was performed, and productive CDR3s were defined as those with a C...FGXG motif and no stop codons. Clonotypes were defined as unique combinations of V-J cassette pair and CDR3 amino acid sequence. Filtering of reads was based on Hamming distance, with the threshold set by the sequence error rate of each sample in mapped regions. TCRdb took the public reads, trimmed them with fastp at Q25, ran MiXCR for clone calling and kept in-frame beta chains. Merged by CDR3 protein, the rows form single entries marked with the most common genes and DNA. TCRdb, rather than the study authors, made the V and J calls. A total of about 410,000 distinct CDR3 sequences appear in this sample, roughly 41% of them only once. The ten biggest clones cover 9.5% to 15% of the sample.

This clonotype was recorded a few times. Its antigen is still unknown. A clone one base away is much larger, so this may be a read error. Surgical brain or tumor specimens were cryofrozen in liquid nitrogen immediately after resection, and peripheral blood cells were collected concurrently. The sequence was collected from a human donor with low-grade glioma or glioblastoma, undergoing nonglioma brain surgery, or in good health (not recorded which). Sequences were obtained from glioma tissue, nonneoplastic brain tissue, or PBMCs (not recorded which).

The nucleotide sequence reads as follows: TGTGCCAGCAGTCGCTTACACGGACCGAGCACAGATACGCAGTATTTT. Its protein product is CASSRLHGPSTDTQYF. Recombination joined TRBV6-1 with TRBJ2-3, with no confidently assigned D gene. Cut back by 5 bases and 0 bases, the V and J ends lie 15 bases apart. From a lookup of the germline V gene, CDR1 and CDR2 are MNHNS and SASEGT. The CDR3 runs 16 amino acids, cysteine and phenylalanine included. Just CDR3 DNA is preserved here, 48 bases in frame from base 1.